What follows are 25 T cell receptor beta chains derived from one specimen sequenced in a study of identical twins. TCRdb independently ran MiXCR on the 5' RACE reads; one entry per CDR3 protein. This sample has 600,000 to 700,000 distinct CDR3 sequences; approximately 22% occur once, and the top ten carry about 4.5%. A further study also used this sample, focusing on T cells expressing NK-cell markers.

Sequencing was done on a sample of PBMCs. These receptors all come from a woman under 30 in good health.

In this sample, this clonotype turned up a few times. The V call is TRBV7-2, the J call TRBJ1-1; D might be TRBD1 (6 bases). This CDR3 is built from 14 residues. V was clipped by 5 bases and J by 2 bases, with 12 bases between them. CDR1 is SGHTA and CDR2 is FQGNSA in the germline V gene. The CDR3 DNA sequence: TGTGCCAGCAGCCGACAGGCTATTAACACTGAAGCTTTCTTT. Protein: CASSRQAINTEAFF.

This clonotype was seen more than once but under ten times. The V and J genes are TRBV12-3 or TRBV12-4 and TRBJ2-1, with 8 bases aligning to TRBD1. CDR3 length: 17 amino acids. With V trimmed by 7 bases and J by 2 bases, 13 bases remained unmatched. Written as DNA, the CDR3 is TGTGCCAGCAATATAATCCGACAGGGGTGGACCTACAATGAGCAGTTCTTC. The encoded protein is CASNIIRQGWTYNEQFF.

This clonotype appeared many times. The chain combines TRBV20-1 with TRBJ2-7; D call uncertain. The CDR3 runs 16 residues. Looked up from germline, CDR1 is DFQATT and CDR2 is SNEGSKA (reference sequence). V lost 0 bases, J lost 3 bases, and 18 bases lay in between. The CDR3 sequence is CSARDRVFGNHYEQYF. The CDR3 bases are TGCAGTGCTAGAGATCGGGTCTTTGGGAACCACTACGAGCAGTACTTC.

This clonotype has a count of ten or more. The chain uses TRBV20-1 and TRBJ2-3; D is possibly TRBD2 (6 bases). Trimming took 1 base from V and 8 from J, leaving 16 bases between them. Germline loops: CDR1 DFQATT, CDR2 SNEGSKA (reference sequence). The CDR3 contains 14 residues. For the CDR3, the DNA is TGCAGTGCTAGAGCCACGGGGGTTTGGGGTACGCAGTATTTT. Its translation is CSARATGVWGTQYF.

The chain couples TRBV3-1 to TRBJ2-2, with unresolved D. The V and J ends lost 5 bases and 4 bases respectively, with 11 bases between them. The CDR3 spans 14 residues. Germline assignment: CDR1 LGHDT and CDR2 YNNKEL (reference sequence). The CDR3 nucleotides are TGTGCCAGCAGCTTTAACCTCGGCACCGGGGAGCTGTTTTTT. It encodes CASSFNLGTGELFF.

The rearrangement uses TRBV6-2 or TRBV6-3 and TRBJ2-7, with 9 bases fitting TRBD1. The CDR3 has 13 residues. The V gene end was trimmed by 7 bases and the J gene end by 6 bases; junction bases not matched to a gene: 7. Germline lookup yields CDR1 MNHEY and CDR2 SVGEGT. CDR3 DNA: TGTGCCAGCACCGGGACAGGGACCACCGAGCAGTACTTC. It specifies CASTGTGTTEQYF.

This clonotype was seen more than once but under ten times. A read error may produce the germline difference seen at one junction end. This chain joins TRBV12-3 or TRBV12-4 and TRBJ2-2; D uncertain. The CDR3 runs to 15 residues. CDR3 loop: CASSLAYSNTGELFF. In DNA form, the CDR3 reads TGTGCCAGCAGCTTAGCTTACAGTAACACCGGGGAGCTGTTTTTT.

This clonotype was recorded at least ten times. The chain is built from TRBV12-3 or TRBV12-4 and TRBJ1-2; tentative D call: TRBD1 (5 bases). V was shortened by 3 bases and J by 1 base, with 9 bases between the two germline ends. This CDR3 contains 14 residues. The CDR3: CASSFGGLNYGYTF. CDR3 sequence (DNA): TGTGCCAGCAGTTTCGGGGGACTTAACTATGGCTACACCTTC.

This sequence joins TRBV27 and TRBJ2-7; D may match TRBD1 or TRBD2 (5 bases each). V was clipped by 7 bases and J by 4 bases, with 20 bases between them. CDR3 size: 15 residues. The germline CDR1 and CDR2 sequences are MNHEY and SMNVEV (reference sequence). The CDR3 protein is CASTFLHSGRYEQYF. DNA for the CDR3: TGTGCCAGCACTTTTCTTCACTCGGGGCGATACGAGCAGTACTTC.

The V and J genes are TRBV29-1 and TRBJ2-1; no reliable D call. Trimming took off 6 bases at V and 1 base at J, with 10 bases between the two ends. Germline-derived CDR1 and CDR2 are SQVTM and ANQGSEA. The CDR3 has 13 residues. The CDR3 sequence: CSVGSGSYNEQFF. The CDR3 coding sequence is TGCAGCGTGGGATCCGGGTCCTACAATGAGCAGTTCTTC.

There are a few counts of this clonotype. This chain joins TRBV20-1 and TRBJ1-1; the D gene is possibly TRBD1 (6 bases). Germline CDR1 is DFQATT and CDR2 is SNEGSKA (reference sequence). V dropped 6 bases and J dropped 2 bases, with 13 bases sitting between them. The CDR3 is 13 residues long. The CDR3 coding sequence is TGCAGTGCCTACAGGGATCCAAACACTGAAGCTTTCTTT. Translated: CSAYRDPNTEAFF.

The rearrangement links TRBV6-2 or TRBV6-3 to TRBJ1-1; D is possibly TRBD1 (5 bases). V lost 2 bases and J lost 7, with 8 bases in between. This CDR3 spans 12 amino acids. Germline loops: CDR1 MNHEY, CDR2 SVGEGT. The DNA for the CDR3 is TGTGCCAGCAGTTACCTGGGGGTTGAAGCTTTCTTT. Translated: CASSYLGVEAFF.

This clonotype was counted a few times. This chain links TRBV7-9 with TRBJ2-3; the match to TRBD1 covers 12 bases. V was pared by 5 bases and J by 4 bases, with 7 bases of the junction left unmatched. CDR3 size: 16 residues. Per germline, CDR1 SEHNR and CDR2 FQNEAQ (reference sequence). The CDR3 DNA reads TGTGCCAGCAGCCCCCGGGACAGGGGGCCGTCAGATACGCAGTATTTT. Its protein is CASSPRDRGPSDTQYF.

The chain combines TRBV7-9 with TRBJ1-2; no firm D call. The germline V gene has CDR1 SEHNR and CDR2 FQNEAQ (reference sequence). The CDR3 has 12 residues. The V end was cut by 2 bases, the J end by 8 bases, with 9 bases between. This CDR3 is CASSLFQGGYTF. CDR3 coding DNA: TGTGCCAGCAGCTTATTCCAAGGGGGCTACACCTTC.

This rearrangement joins TRBV10-3 to TRBJ2-7; D is possibly TRBD1 (5 bases). This CDR3 is 16 amino acids long. V dropped 10 bases and J dropped 3 bases, with 25 bases sitting between them. Germline-derived CDR1 and CDR2 are ENHRY and SYGVKD. The CDR3 here is CATGQTTAGSIYEQYF. The CDR3 DNA reads TGTGCCACCGGACAAACGACGGCCGGGTCCATCTACGAGCAGTACTTC.

This clonotype has a handful of counts. The V call is TRBV20-1, the J call TRBJ1-2; D is unclear. V lost 3 bases and J lost 0, with 11 bases in between. This CDR3 spans 14 amino acids. Germline lookup yields CDR1 DFQATT and CDR2 SNEGSKA (reference sequence). Written as DNA, the CDR3 is TGCAGTGCTAGTATTGCGAATACTAACTATGGCTACACCTTC. Translated: CSASIANTNYGYTF.

The V call is TRBV6-2 or TRBV6-3, the J call TRBJ2-7, with 13 bases matching TRBD2. Germline CDR1 MNHEY, CDR2 SVGEGT. The CDR3 consists of 15 residues. Trimming took 4 bases from V and 4 from J; bases not matched to a gene: 4. The CDR3 sequence is CASSFPGLAGYEQYF. In nucleotides, the CDR3 is TGTGCCAGCAGTTTCCCGGGACTAGCGGGGTACGAGCAGTACTTC.

The chain couples TRBV5-1 to TRBJ2-7, with D tentatively TRBD1 or TRBD2 (5 bases each). Trimming cost V 5 bases and J 2 bases, with 11 bases left between them. In germline, CDR1 is SGHRS, CDR2 YFSETQ. The CDR3 is 13 amino acids. Written as DNA, the CDR3 is TGCGCCAGCAGACCGCAGGGAGCCTACGAGCAGTACTTC. Protein: CASRPQGAYEQYF. The variable domain in full, with the rest retrieved from reference TRBV5-1 and TRBJ2-7, is KAGVTQTPRYLIKTRGQQVTLSCSPISGHRSVSWYQQTPGQGLQFLFEYFSETQRNKGNFPGRFSGRQFSNSRSEMNVSTLELGDSALYLCASRPQGAYEQYFGPGTRLTVT.

This clonotype was detected only a few times. The chain carries TRBV27 and TRBJ2-1; 10 bases agree with TRBD2. Looked up from germline, CDR1 is MNHEY and CDR2 is SMNVEV (reference sequence). The CDR3 loop spans 18 amino acids. The trim removed 5 bases at V and 8 bases at J, leaving 18 bases unmatched. Here the CDR3 DNA reads TGTGCCAGCAGTCCAAGATTAGCGGGGGGTGAGAACTGGGATGAGCAGTTCTTC. This gives the protein CASSPRLAGGENWDEQFF.

This clonotype was seen just once. This rearrangement joins TRBV7-2 to TRBJ2-1, with 11 bases matching TRBD1. CDR1 and CDR2 (germline): SGHTA, FQGNSA. This CDR3 is built from 16 residues. Trimming removed 5 bases from V and 5 bases from J; junction bases left unmatched: 8. The CDR3 DNA sequence: TGTGCCAGCAGCCAGGGACAGGGGGTGTACGACAATGAGCAGTTCTTC. Protein: CASSQGQGVYDNEQFF. Filled out from reference TRBV7-2 and TRBJ2-1, the complete variable domain reads GAGVSQSPSNKVTEKGKDVELRCDPISGHTALYWYRQSLGQGLEFLIYFQGNSAPDKSGLPSDRFSAERTGGSVSTLTIQRTQQEDSAVYLCASSQGQGVYDNEQFFGPGTRLTVL.

The chain combines TRBV12-3 or TRBV12-4 with TRBJ1-1; TRBD1 agrees at 9 bases. The length of the CDR3 is 15 residues. Trimming removed 6 bases from V and 1 base from J; junction bases left unmatched: 6. In nucleotides, the CDR3 is TGTGCCAGCAGAAATCCGGGACAGGGGAACACTGAAGCTTTCTTT. Encoded protein: CASRNPGQGNTEAFF.

This clonotype was picked up a small number of times. The chain is built from TRBV5-1 and TRBJ1-2, with 9 bases lining up with TRBD1. This CDR3 comprises 16 residues. The V gene's germline CDR1 is SGHRS and CDR2 YFSETQ. The V segment lost 7 bases and the J segment 0 bases; nucleotides outside the gene matches: 10. The CDR3 region is CASRPSYRGPNYGYTF. In DNA form, the CDR3 reads TGCGCCAGCCGTCCTTCATACAGGGGGCCTAACTATGGCTACACCTTC.

This clonotype showed up many times. The junction and the germline gene differ at one end; a read error may be behind it. The chain recombines TRBV7-9 with TRBJ2-7, with TRBD1 matching 7 bases. Germline CDR1 and CDR2: SEHNR and FQNEAQ (reference sequence). The CDR3 contains 13 residues. In DNA form, the CDR3 reads TGTGCCAGCACCTTAGGGGGCCCCGTCGAGCAGTACTTC. This translates into CASTLGGPVEQYF.

This clonotype was found many times. The junction departs from germline at one end; a sequencing error may be responsible. V is TRBV12-3 or TRBV12-4 and J is TRBJ2-6, with D hard to call. This CDR3 has 13 residues. The CDR3 region has the DNA TGTGCCAGCAGCTTAGCTGGGGCCAACGTCCTGACTTTC. Residues: CASSLAGANVLTF.

J is TRBJ2-5 and V is TRBV7-9; no clear D. V was trimmed by 3 bases and J by 0 bases, leaving 11 bases between them. The CDR3 sequence is 15 residues long. CDR1 and CDR2 from the germline V gene are SEHNR and FQNEAQ (reference sequence). In nucleotides, the CDR3 is TGTGCCAGCAGCTTGAGGACGTGGTACCAAGAGACCCAGTACTTC. Translating gives CASSLRTWYQETQYF.